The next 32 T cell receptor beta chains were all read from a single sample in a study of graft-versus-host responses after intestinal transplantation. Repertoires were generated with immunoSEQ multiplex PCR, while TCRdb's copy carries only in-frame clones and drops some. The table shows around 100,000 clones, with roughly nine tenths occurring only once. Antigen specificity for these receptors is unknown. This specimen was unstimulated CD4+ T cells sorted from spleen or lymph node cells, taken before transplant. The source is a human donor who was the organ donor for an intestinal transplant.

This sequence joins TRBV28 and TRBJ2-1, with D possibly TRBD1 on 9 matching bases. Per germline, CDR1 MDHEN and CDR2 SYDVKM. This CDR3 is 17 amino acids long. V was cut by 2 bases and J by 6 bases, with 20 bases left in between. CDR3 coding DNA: TGTGCCAGCAGTTTAATAGCGGGACAGGGTAGACTCAATGAGCAGTTCTTC. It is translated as CASSLIAGQGRLNEQFF.

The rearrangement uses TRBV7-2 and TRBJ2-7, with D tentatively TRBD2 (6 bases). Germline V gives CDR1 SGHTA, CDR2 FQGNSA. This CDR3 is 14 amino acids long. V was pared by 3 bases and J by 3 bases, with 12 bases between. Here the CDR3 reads CASSLGGRDYEQYF. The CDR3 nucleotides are TGTGCCAGCAGCTTGGGGGGTAGGGACTACGAGCAGTACTTC. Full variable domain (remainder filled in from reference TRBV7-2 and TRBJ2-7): GAGVSQSPSNKVTEKGKDVELRCDPISGHTALYWYRQSLGQGLEFLIYFQGNSAPDKSGLPSDRFSAERTGGSVSTLTIQRTQQEDSAVYLCASSLGGRDYEQYFGPGTRLTVT.

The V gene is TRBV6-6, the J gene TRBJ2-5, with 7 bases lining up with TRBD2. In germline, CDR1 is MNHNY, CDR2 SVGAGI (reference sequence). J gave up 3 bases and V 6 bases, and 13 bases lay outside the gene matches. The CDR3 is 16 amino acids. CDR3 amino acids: CASRSKSSGNKETQYF. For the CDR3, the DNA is TGTGCCAGCAGGTCTAAATCGAGCGGGAACAAAGAGACCCAGTACTTC.

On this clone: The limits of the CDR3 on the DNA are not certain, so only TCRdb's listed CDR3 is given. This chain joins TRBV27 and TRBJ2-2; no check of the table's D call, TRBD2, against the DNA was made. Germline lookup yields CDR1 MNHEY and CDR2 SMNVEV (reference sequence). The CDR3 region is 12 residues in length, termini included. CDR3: CASSFGAGELFF.

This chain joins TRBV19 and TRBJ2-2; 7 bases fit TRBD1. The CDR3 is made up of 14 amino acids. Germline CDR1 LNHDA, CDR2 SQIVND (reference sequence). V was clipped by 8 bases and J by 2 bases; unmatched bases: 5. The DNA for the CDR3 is TGTGCCAGTCATCGGACAGGCAACACCGGGGAGCTGTTTTTT. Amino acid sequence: CASHRTGNTGELFF.

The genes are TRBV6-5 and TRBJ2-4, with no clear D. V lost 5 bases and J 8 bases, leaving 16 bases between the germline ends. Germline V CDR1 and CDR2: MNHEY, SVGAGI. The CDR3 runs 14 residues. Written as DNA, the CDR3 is TGTGCCAGCAGTCTCAACCTCCCAGGTCACATTCAGTACTTC. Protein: CASSLNLPGHIQYF.

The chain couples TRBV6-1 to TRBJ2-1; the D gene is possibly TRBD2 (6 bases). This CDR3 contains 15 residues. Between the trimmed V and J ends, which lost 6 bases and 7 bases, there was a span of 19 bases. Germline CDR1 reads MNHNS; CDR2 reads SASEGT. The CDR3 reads CASSLAFFSKNEQFF. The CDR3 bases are TGTGCCAGCAGCCTAGCGTTCTTCTCCAAGAATGAGCAGTTCTTC.

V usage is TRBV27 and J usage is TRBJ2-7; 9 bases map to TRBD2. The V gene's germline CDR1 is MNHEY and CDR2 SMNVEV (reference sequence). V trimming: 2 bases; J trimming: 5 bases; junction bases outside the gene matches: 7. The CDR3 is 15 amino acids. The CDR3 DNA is TGTGCCAGCAGTTTACTAGGACTAGCGCACGACGAGCAGTACTTC. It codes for CASSLLGLAHDEQYF.

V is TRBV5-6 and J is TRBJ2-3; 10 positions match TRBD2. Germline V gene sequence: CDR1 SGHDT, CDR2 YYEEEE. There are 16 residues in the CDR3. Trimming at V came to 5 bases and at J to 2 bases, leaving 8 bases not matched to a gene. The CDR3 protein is CASRIAAGGYTDTQYF. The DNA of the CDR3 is TGTGCCAGCAGGATCGCAGCGGGAGGGTACACAGATACGCAGTATTTT.

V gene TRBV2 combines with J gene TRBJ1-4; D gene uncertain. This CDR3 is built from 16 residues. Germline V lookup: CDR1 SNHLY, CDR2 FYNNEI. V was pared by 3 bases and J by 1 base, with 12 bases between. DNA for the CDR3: TGTGCCAGCAGTGACAGGTCGTGGGTAACTAATGAAAAACTGTTTTTT. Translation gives CASSDRSWVTNEKLFF.

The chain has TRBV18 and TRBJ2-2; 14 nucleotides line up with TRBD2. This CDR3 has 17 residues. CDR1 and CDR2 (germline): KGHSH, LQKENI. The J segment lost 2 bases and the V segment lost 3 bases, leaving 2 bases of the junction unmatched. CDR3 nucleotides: TGTGCCAGCTCACCGGGACTAGCGGGAGTTAACACCGGGGAGCTGTTTTTT. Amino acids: CASSPGLAGVNTGELFF.

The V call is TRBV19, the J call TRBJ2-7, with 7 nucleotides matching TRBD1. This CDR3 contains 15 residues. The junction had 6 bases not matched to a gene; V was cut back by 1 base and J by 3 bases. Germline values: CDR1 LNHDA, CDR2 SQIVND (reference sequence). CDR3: CASSIADRKFYEQYF. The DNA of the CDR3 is TGTGCCAGTAGTATAGCGGACAGGAAGTTCTACGAGCAGTACTTC.

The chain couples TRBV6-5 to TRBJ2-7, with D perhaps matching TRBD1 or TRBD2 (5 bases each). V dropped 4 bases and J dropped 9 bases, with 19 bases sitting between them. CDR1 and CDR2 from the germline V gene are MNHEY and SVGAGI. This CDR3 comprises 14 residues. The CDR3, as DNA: TGTGCCAGCAGTTTTGGGGGTGGGCCCACTCCGCAGTACTTC. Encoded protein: CASSFGGGPTPQYF.

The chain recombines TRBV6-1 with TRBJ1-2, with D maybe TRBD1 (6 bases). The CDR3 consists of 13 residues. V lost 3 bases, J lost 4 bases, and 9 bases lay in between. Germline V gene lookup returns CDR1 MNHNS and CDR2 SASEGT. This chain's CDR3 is CASSDRGSYGYTF. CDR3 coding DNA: TGTGCCAGCAGTGACAGGGGATCCTATGGCTACACCTTC.

For the CDR3, the DNA is TGTGCCAGCAGCATCGCCGTGGGGGGCCCCTCCTACGAGCAGTACTTC. This translates into CASSIAVGGPSYEQYF. The chain uses TRBV7-2 and TRBJ2-7, with D perhaps given as TRBD1 or TRBD2 (6 bases each). Germline V gene data show CDR1 as SGHTA and CDR2 as FQGNSA. V was shortened by 5 bases and J by 0 bases, with 17 bases between the two germline ends. The length of the CDR3 is 16 residues.

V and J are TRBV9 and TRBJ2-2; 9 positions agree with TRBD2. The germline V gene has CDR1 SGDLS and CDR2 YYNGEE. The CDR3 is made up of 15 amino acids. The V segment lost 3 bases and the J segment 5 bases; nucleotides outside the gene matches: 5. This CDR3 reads CASSGVAGVTGELFF. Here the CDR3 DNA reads TGTGCCAGCAGCGGGGTAGCGGGAGTTACCGGGGAGCTGTTTTTT.

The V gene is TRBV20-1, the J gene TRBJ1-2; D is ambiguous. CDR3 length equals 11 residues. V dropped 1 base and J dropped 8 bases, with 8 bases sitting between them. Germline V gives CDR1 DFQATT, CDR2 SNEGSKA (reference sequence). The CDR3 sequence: CSARASSGYTF. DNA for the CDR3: TGCAGTGCTAGAGCCTCCTCCGGCTACACCTTC.

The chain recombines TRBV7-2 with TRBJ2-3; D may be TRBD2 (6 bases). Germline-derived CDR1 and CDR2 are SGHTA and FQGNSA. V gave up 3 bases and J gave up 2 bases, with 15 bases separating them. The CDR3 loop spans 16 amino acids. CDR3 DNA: TGTGCCAGCAGCTTGATAGCGGACGCGTCCACAGATACGCAGTATTTT. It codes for CASSLIADASTDTQYF. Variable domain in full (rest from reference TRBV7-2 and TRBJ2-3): GAGVSQSPSNKVTEKGKDVELRCDPISGHTALYWYRQSLGQGLEFLIYFQGNSAPDKSGLPSDRFSAERTGGSVSTLTIQRTQQEDSAVYLCASSLIADASTDTQYFGPGTRLTVL.

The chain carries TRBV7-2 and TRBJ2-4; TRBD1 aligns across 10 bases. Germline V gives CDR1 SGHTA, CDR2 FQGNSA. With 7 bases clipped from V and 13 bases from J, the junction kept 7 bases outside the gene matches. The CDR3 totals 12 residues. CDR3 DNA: TGTGCCAGCACTCGGGACAGGGGTATCCAGTACTTC. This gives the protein CASTRDRGIQYF.

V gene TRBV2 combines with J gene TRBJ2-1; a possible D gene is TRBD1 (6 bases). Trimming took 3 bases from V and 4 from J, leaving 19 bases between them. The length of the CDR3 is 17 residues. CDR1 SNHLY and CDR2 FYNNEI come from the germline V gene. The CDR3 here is CASSDPLTGRGYNEQFF. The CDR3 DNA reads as TGTGCCAGCAGTGACCCCCTTACAGGGAGAGGTTACAATGAGCAGTTCTTC.

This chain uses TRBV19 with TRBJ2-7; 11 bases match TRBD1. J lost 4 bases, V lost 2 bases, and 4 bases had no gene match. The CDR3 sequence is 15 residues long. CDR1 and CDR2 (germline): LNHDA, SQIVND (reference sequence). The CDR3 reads CASSIKGQGGYEQYF. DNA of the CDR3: TGTGCCAGTAGTATAAAGGGACAGGGGGGTTACGAGCAGTACTTC.

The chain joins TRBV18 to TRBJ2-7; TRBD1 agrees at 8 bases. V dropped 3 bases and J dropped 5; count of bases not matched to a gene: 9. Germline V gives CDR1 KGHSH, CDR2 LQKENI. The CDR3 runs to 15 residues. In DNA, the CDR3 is TGTGCCAGCTCACCTCAACAGGGGGAAGAGGACGAGCAGTACTTC. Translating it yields CASSPQQGEEDEQYF.

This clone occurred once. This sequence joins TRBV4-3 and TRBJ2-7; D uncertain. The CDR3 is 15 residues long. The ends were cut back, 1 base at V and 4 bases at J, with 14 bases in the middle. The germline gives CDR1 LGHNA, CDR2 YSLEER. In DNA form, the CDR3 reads TGCGCCAGCAGCCAAGGACCCTCCCTCGAATACGAGCAGTACTTC. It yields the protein CASSQGPSLEYEQYF.

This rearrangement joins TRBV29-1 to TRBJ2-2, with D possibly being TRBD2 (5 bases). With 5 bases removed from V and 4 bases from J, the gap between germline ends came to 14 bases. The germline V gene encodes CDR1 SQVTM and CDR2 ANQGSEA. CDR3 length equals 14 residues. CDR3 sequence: CSVQLPGSTGELFF. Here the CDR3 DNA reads TGCAGCGTTCAGTTGCCGGGAAGCACCGGGGAGCTGTTTTTT.

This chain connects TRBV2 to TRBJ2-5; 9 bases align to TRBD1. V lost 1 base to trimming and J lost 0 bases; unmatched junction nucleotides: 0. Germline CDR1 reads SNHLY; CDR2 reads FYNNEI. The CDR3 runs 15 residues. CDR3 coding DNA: TGTGCCAGCAGTGAAGGGGACAGGGACCAAGAGACCCAGTACTTC. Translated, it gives CASSEGDRDQETQYF.

The CDR3 nucleotides are TGTGCCATTGCGACAGGGGGCAATGAGCAGTTCTTC. Its protein product is CAIATGGNEQFF. The chain recombines TRBV19 with TRBJ2-1; TRBD1 agrees at 9 bases. The length of the CDR3 is 12 residues. J was trimmed by 6 bases and V by 10 bases; bases with no gene match: 4. Germline V gene sequence: CDR1 LNHDA, CDR2 SQIVND (reference sequence).

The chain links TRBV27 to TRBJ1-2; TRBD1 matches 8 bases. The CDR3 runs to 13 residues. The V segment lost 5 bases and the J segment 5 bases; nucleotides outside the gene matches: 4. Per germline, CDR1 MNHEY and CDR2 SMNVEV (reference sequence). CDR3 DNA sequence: TGTGCCAGCAGTCGACAGGGGCGGTATGGCTACACCTTC. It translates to CASSRQGRYGYTF.

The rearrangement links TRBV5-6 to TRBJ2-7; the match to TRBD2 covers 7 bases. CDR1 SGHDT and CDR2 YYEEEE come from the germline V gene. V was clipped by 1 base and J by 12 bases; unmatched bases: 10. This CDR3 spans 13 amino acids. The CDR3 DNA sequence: TGTGCCAGCAGCTTGTCTAGCGGCACCCCCCCGTACTTC. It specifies CASSLSSGTPPYF. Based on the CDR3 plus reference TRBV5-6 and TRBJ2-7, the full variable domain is DAGVTQSPTHLIKTRGQQVTLRCSPKSGHDTVSWYQQALGQGPQFIFQYYEEEERQRGNFPDRFSGHQFPNYSSELNVNALLLGDSALYLCASSLSSGTPPYFGPGTRLTVT.

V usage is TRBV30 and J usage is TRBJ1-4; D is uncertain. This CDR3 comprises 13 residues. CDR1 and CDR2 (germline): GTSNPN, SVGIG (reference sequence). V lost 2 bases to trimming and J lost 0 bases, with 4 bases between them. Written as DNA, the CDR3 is TGTGCCTGGAGTCAAACAACTAATGAAAAACTGTTTTTT. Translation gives CAWSQTTNEKLFF. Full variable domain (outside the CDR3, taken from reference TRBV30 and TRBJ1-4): SQTIHQWPATLVQPVGSPLSLECTVEGTSNPNLYWYRQAAGRGLQLLFYSVGIGQISSEVPQNLSASRPQDRQFILSSKKLLLSDSGFYLCAWSQTTNEKLFFGSGTQLSVL.

For the CDR3, the DNA is TGTGCCAGCTCACCTCCCAGGGCCATGAACACTGAAGCTTTCTTT. This translates into CASSPPRAMNTEAFF. The chain has TRBV18 and TRBJ1-1, with D possibly being TRBD1 (5 bases). There are 15 residues in the CDR3. CDR1 and CDR2 (germline): KGHSH, LQKENI. The V end lost 3 bases, the J end lost 0 bases, and 11 bases lay between the germline ends.

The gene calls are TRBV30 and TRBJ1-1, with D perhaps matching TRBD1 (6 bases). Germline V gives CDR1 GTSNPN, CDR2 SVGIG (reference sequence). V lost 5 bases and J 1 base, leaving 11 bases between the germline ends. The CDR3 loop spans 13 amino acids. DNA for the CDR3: TGTGCCTGGGGACGGACAGCGAACACTGAAGCTTTCTTT. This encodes CAWGRTANTEAFF.

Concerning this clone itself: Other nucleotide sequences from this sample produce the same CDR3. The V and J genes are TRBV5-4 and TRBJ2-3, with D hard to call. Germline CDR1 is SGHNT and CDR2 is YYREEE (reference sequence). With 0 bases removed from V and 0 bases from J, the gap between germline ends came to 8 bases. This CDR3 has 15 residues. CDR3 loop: CASSLAGTSTDTQYF. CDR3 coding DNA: TGTGCCAGCAGCTTGGCCGGTACAAGCACAGATACGCAGTATTTT.